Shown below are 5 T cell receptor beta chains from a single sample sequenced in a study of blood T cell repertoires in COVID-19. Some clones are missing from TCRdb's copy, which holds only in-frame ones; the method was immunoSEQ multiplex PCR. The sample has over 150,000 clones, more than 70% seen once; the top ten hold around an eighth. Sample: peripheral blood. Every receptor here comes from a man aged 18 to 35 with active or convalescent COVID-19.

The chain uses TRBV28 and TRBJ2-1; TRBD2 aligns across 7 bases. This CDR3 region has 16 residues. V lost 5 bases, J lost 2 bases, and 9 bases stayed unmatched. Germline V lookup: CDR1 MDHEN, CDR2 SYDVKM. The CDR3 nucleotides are TGTGCCAGCAGTCTGGTTGGGGGAGGGGCCTACAATGAGCAGTTCTTC. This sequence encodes CASSLVGGGAYNEQFF.

The CDR3 loop is CASSPDRGLNGYTF. The CDR3 DNA is TGTGCCAGCAGCCCAGACAGGGGGCTAAATGGCTACACCTTC. This chain uses TRBV6-5 with TRBJ1-2; TRBD1 agrees at 10 bases. Unmatched junction bases numbered 7, after V lost 6 bases and J lost 6 bases. This CDR3 has 14 amino acids. CDR1 MNHEY and CDR2 SVGAGI come from the germline V gene.

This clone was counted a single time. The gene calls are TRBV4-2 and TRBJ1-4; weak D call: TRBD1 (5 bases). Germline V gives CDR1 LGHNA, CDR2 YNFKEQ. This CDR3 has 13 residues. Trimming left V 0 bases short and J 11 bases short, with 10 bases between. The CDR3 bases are TGTGCCAGCAGCCAAGATGACAGAAGTAAACTGTTTTTT. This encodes CASSQDDRSKLFF.

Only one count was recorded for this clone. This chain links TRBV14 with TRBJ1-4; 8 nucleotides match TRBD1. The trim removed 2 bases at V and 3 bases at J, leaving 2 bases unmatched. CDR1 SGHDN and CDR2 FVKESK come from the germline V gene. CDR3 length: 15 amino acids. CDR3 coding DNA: TGTGCCAGCAGCCAATACAGGGGGTCTAATGAAAAACTGTTTTTT. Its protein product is CASSQYRGSNEKLFF.

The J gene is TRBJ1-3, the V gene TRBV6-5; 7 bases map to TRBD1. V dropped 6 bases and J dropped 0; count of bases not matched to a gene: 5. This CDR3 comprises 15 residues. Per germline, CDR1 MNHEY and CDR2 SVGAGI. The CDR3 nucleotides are TGTGCCAGCAGCTCGACAGGGTCCTCTGGAAACACCATATATTTT. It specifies CASSSTGSSGNTIYF.